This T cell receptor beta chain was identified in a study of vaccination and CD4 T cells after COVID-19. A remark on this clonotype: The antigen remains unidentified.

V was trimmed by 8 bases and J by 3 bases, leaving 4 bases between them. The CDR3 has 11 residues. Germline V gene lookup returns CDR1 MNHNS and CDR2 SASEGT. Researchers used the Oncomine TCR Beta short-read assay to sequence DNA from cultured CD4+ T cells. Cultured CD4+ T cells were the source of extracted genomic DNA. TCRdb redid the calling of the PCR reads with MiXCR, one entry per CDR3 protein. This table holds several thousand distinct CDR3 sequences, 24% found once. Noted treatment: roughly 10-day PBMC culture with coronavirus spike peptide pools or control peptides (ViraFEST assay). The unexposed donor gave CD4+ T cells before the COVID-19 pandemic (2011-2018).

The origin of this receptor is a human donor in good health. Source material: CD4+ T cells from blood, cultured in vitro. The J gene is TRBJ2-2, the V gene TRBV6-1; D remains unclear. The CDR3, as DNA: TGTGCCAGCTGCCACACCGGGGAGCTGTTTTTT. It is translated as CASCHTGELFF.